This TCR beta chain was identified during a study of cytomegalovirus exposure and HLA in healthy donors. With 60 Vbeta and 13 Jbeta primers, the PCR was carried out. Repertoires were generated with immunoSEQ multiplex PCR, while TCRdb's copy carries only in-frame clones and drops some. The sample includes fewer than 200,000 clones, about 77% of them seen just once. V lost 3 bases and J 14 bases, leaving 18 bases between the germline ends. Germline V lookup: CDR1 SGHRS, CDR2 YFSETQ. The CDR3 totals 13 residues. This clonotype originated in a woman aged 45-65 years in good health and CMV-seronegative. V is TRBV5-1 and J is TRBJ2-1, with a possible D match to TRBD2 (5 bases). The sequencing input was PBMCs. CDR3 residues: CASSSPDSVPKFF. CDR3 DNA sequence: TGCGCCAGCAGCTCGCCCGATAGCGTCCCAAAGTTCTTC.